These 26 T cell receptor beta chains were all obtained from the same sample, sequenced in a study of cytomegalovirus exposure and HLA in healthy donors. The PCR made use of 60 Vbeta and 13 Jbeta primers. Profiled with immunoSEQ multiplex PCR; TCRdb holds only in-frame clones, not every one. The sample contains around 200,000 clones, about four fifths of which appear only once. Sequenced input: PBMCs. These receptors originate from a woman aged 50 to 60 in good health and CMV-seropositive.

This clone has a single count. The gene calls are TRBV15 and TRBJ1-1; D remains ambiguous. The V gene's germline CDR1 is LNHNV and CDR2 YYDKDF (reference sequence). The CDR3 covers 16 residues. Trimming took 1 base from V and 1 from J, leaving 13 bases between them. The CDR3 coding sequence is TGTGCCACCAGCAGAGTCACCGAGACTCCGAACACTGAAGCTTTCTTT. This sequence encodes CATSRVTETPNTEAFF.

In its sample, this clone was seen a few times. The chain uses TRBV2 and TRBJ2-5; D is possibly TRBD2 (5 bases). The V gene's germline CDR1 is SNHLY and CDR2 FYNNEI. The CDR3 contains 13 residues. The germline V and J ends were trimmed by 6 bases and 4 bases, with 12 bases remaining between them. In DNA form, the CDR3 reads TGTGCCAGCAGGGGAGACTGGGGAGAGACCCAGTACTTC. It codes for CASRGDWGETQYF.

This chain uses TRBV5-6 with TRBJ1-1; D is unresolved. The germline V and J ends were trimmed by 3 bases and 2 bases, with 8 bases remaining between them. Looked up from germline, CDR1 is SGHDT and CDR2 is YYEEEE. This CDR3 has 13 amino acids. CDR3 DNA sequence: TGTGCCAGCAGCTCTGTAATCAACACTGAAGCTTTCTTT. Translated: CASSSVINTEAFF.

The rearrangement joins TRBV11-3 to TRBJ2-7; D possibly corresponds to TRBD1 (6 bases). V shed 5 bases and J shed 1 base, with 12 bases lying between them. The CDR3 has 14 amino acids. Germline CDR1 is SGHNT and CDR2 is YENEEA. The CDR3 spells CASSPGQASYEQYF. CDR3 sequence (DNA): TGTGCCAGCAGCCCGGGACAAGCTTCCTACGAGCAGTACTTC. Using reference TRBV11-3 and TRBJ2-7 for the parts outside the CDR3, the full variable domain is EAGVVQSPRYKIIEKKQPVAFWCNPISGHNTLYWYLQNLGQGPELLIRYENEEAVDDSQLPKDRFSAERLKGVDSTLKIQPAELGDSAVYLCASSPGQASYEQYFGPGTRLTVT.

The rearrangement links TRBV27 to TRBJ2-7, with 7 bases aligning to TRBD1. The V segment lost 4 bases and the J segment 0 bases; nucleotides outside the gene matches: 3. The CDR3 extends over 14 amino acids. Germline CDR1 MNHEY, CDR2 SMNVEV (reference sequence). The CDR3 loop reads CASSYRDSSYEQYF. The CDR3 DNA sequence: TGTGCCAGCAGTTACCGGGACAGCTCCTACGAGCAGTACTTC.

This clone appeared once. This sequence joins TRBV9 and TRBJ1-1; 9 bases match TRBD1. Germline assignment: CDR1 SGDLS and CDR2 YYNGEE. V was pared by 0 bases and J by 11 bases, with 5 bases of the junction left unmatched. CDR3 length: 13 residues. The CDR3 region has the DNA TGTGCCAGCAGCGTAGGAACAGGGGGCTGGGCTTTCTTT. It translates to CASSVGTGGWAFF.

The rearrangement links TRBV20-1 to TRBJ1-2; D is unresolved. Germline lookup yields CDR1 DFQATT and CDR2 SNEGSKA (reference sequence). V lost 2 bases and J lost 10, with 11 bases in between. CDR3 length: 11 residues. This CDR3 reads CSARRLQHYTF. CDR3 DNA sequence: TGCAGTGCTAGACGGCTACAGCACTACACCTTC.

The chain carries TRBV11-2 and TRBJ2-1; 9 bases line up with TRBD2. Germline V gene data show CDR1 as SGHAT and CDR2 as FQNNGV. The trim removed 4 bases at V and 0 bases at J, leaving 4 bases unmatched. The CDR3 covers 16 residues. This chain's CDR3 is CASSSYSGSSYNEQFF. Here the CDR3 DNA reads TGTGCCAGCAGCTCCTATAGCGGGAGCTCCTACAATGAGCAGTTCTTC.

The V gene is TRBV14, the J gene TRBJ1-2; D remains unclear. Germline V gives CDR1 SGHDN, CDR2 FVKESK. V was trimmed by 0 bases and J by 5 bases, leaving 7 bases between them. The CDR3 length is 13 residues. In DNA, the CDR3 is TGTGCCAGCAGCCAAGAGGAGGTATATGGCTACACCTTC. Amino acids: CASSQEEVYGYTF.

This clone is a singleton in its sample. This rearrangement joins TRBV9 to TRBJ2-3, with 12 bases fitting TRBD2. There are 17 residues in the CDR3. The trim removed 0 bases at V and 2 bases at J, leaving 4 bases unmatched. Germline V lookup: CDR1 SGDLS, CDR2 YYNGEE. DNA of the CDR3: TGTGCCAGCAGCGTAGGCCTAGCGGGGGGGCCCACAGATACGCAGTATTTT. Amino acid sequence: CASSVGLAGGPTDTQYF.

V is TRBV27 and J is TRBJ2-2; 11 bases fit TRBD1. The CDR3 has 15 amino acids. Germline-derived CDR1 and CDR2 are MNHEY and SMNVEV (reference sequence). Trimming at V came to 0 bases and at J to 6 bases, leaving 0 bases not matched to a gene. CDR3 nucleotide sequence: TGTGCCAGCAGTTTATCGGGACAGGGGGCCGGGGAGCTGTTTTTT. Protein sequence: CASSLSGQGAGELFF.

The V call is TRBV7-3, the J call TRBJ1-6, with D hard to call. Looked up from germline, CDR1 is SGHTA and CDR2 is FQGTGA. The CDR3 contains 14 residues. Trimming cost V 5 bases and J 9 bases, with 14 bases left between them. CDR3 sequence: CASSLEVAGSPLHF. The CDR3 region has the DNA TGTGCCAGCAGCCTAGAGGTGGCTGGTTCACCCCTCCACTTT.

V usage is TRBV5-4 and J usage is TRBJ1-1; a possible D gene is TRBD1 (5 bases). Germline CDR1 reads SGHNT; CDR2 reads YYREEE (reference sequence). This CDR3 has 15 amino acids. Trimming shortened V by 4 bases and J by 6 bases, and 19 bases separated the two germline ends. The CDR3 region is CASSRPRDGRSEAFF. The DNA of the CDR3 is TGTGCCAGCAGCAGACCCCGGGACGGGAGGTCTGAAGCTTTCTTT.

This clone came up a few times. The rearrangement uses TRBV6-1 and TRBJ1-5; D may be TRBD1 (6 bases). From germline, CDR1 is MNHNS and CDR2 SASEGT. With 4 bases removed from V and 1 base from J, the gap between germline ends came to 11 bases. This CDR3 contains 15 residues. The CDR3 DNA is TGTGCCAGCAGTGGGGACATAGGGAGCAATCAGCCCCAGCATTTT. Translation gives CASSGDIGSNQPQHF.

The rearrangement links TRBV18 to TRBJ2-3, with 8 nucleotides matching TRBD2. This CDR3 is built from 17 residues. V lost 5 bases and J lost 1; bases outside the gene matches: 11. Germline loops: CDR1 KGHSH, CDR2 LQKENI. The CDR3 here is CASSFPGLGGGTDTQYF. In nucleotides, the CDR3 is TGTGCCAGCTCATTTCCGGGACTAGGAGGTGGCACAGATACGCAGTATTTT.

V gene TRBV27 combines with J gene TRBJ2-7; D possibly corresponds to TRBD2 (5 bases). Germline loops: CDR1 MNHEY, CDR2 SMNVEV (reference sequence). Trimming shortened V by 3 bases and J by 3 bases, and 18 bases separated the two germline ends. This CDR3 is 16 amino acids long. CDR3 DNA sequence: TGTGCCAGCAGTTTTGGAGGATTTAATGGGTTCTACGAGCAGTACTTC. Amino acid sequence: CASSFGGFNGFYEQYF.

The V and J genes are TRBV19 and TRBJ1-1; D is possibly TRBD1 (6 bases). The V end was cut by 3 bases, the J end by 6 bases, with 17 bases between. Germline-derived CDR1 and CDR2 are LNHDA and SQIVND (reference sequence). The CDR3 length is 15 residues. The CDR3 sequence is CASSMGSQGRSEAFF. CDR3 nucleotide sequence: TGTGCCAGTAGTATGGGGTCACAGGGACGGTCTGAAGCTTTCTTT.

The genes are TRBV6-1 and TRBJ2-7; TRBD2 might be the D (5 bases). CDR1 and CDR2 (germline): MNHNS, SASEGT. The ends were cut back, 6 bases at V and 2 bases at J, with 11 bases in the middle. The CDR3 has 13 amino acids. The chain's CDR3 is CASRSYGAYEQYF. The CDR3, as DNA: TGTGCCAGCAGGAGTTACGGGGCCTACGAGCAGTACTTC.

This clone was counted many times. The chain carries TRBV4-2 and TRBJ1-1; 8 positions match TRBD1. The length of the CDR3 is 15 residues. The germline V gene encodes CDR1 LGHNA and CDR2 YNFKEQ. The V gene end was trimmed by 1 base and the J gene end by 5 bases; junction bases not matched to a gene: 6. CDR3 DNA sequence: TGTGCCAGCAGCCAAGCTGTCAGGGGGCGTACTGAAGCTTTCTTT. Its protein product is CASSQAVRGRTEAFF.

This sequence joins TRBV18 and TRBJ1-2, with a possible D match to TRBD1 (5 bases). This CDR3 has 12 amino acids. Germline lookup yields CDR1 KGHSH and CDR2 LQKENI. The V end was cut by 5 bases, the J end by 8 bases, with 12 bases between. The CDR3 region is CASSEPGLGYTF. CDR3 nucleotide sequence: TGTGCCAGCTCAGAGCCAGGGTTAGGCTACACCTTC.

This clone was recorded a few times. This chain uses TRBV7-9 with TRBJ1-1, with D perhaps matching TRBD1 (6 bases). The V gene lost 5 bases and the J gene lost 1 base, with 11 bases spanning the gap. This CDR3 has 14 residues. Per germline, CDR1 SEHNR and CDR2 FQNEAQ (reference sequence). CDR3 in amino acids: CASSPWTENTEAFF. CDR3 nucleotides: TGTGCCAGCAGCCCATGGACAGAGAACACTGAAGCTTTCTTT.

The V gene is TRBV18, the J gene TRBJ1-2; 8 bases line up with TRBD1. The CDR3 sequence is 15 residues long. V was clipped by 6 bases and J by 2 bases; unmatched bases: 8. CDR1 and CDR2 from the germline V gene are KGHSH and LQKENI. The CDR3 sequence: CASSSGGRNNYGYTF. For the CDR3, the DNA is TGTGCCAGCTCGTCAGGGGGCCGAAACAACTATGGCTACACCTTC.

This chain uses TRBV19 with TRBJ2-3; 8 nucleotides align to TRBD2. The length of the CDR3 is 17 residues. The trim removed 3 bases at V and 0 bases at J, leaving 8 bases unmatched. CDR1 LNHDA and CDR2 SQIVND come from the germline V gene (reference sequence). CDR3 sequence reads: CASSILGGGTSTDTQYF. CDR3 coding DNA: TGTGCCAGTAGTATTCTGGGCGGGGGGACTAGCACAGATACGCAGTATTTT.

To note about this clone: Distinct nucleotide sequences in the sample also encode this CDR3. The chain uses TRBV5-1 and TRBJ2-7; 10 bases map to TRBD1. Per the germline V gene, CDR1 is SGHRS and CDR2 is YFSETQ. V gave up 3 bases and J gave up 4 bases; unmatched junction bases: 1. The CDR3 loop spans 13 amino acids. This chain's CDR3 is CASSSGQGYEQYF. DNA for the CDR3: TGCGCCAGCAGCTCGGGACAGGGGTACGAGCAGTACTTC.

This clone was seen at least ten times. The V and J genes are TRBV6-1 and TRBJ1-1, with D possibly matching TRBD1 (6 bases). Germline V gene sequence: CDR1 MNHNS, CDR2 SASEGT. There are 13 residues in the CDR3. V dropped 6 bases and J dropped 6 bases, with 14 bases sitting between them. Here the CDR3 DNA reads TGTGCCAGCAGCGTACAGGGAGCCCCTGAAGCTTTCTTT. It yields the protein CASSVQGAPEAFF.

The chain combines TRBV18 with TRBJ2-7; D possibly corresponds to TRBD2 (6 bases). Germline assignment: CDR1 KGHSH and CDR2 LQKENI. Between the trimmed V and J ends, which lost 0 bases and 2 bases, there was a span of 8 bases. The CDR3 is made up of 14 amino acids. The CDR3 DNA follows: TGTGCCAGCTCACCACCGACTAGGCCCTACGAGCAGTACTTC. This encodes CASSPPTRPYEQYF.